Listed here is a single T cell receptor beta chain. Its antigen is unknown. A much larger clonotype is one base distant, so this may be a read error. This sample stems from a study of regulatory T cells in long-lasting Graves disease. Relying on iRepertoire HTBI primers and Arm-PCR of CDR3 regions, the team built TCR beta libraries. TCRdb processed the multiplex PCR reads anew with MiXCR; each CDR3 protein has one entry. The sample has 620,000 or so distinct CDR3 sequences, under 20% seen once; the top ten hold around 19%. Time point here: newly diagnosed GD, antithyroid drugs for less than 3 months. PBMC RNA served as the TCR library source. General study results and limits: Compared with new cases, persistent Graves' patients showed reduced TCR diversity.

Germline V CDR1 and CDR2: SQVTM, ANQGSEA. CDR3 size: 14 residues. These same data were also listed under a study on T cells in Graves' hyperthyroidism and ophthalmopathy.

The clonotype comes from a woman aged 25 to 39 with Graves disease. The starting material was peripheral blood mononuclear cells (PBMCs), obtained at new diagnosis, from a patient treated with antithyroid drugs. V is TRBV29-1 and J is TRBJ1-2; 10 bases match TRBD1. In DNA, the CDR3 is TGCAGCGTTGCAGCCCAGACAGGGGGCTATGACTACACCTTC. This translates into CSVAAQTGGYDYTF. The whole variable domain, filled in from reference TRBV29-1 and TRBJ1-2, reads SAVISQKPSRDICQRGTSLTIQCQVDSQVTMMFWYRQQPGQSLTLIATANQGSEATYESGFVIDKFPISRPNLTFSTLTVSNMSPEDSSIYLCSVAAQTGGYDYTFGSGTRLTVV.